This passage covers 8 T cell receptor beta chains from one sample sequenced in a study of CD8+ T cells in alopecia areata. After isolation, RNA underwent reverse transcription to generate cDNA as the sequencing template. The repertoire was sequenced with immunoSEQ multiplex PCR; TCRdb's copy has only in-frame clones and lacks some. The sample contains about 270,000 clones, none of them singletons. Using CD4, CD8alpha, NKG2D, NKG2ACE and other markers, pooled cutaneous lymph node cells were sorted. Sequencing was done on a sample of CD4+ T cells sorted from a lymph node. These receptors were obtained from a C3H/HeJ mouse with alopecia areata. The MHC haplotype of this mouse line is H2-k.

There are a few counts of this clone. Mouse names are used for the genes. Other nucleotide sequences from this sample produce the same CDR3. The CDR3 bases that were read are TGTGCCAGCAGCCAAGCCGGGACAGGGGGTGCAGAA. Amino acid sequence: CASSQAGTGGAE. In full, the CDR3 is CASSQAGTGGAETLYF. This chain uses TRBV5 with TRBJ2-3; 10 bases are a match to TRBD1. The read stops 4 residues short of the end of the CDR3; the missing end is completed from the germline J gene. V gave up 1 base and J gave up 1 base; unmatched junction bases: 2. CDR3 length: 16 amino acids. Germline V lookup: CDR1 LGHNA, CDR2 YNLKQL (reference sequence).

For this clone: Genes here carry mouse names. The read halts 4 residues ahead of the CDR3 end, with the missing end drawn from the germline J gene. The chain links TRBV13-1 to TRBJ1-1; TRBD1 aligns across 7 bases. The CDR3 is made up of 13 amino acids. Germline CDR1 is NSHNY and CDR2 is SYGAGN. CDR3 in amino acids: CASSAAGGEEVFF. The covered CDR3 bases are TGTGCCAGCAGTGCGGCAGGGGGAGAA.

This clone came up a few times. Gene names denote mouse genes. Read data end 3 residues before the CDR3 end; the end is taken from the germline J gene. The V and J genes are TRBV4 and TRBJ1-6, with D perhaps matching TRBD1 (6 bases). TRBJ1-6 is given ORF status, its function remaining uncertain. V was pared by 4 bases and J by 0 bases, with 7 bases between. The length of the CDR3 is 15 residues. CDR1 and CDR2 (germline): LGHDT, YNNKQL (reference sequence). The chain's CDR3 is CASSLGGSYNSPLYF. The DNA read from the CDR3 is TGTGCCAGCAGCTTAGGGGGTTCCTATAATTCGCCC.

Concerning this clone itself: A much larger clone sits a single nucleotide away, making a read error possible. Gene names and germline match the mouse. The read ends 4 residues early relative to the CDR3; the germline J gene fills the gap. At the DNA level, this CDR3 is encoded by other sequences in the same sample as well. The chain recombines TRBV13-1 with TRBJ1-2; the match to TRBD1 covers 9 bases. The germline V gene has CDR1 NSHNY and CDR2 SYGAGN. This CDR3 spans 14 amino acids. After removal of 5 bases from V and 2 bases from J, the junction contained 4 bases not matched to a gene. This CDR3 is CASSSGTGNSDYTF. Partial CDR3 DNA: TGTGCCAGCAGCTCCGGGACAGGGAACTCC.

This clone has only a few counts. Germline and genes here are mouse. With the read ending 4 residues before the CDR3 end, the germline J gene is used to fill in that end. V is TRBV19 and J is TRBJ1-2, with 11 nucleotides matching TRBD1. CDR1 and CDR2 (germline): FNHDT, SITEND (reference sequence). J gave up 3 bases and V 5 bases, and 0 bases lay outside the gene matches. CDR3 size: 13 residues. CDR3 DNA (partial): TGTGCCAGCAGGGACAGGGGGCACTCC. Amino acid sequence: CASRDRGHS. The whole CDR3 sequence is CASRDRGHSDYTF.

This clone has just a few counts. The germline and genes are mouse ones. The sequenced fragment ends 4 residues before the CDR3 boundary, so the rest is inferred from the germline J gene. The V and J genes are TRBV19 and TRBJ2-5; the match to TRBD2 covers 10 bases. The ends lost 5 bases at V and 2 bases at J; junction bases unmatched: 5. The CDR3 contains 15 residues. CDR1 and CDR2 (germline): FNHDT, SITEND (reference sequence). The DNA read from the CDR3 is TGTGCCAGCAGGGCTGGGGGGGCGCTCCAAGAC. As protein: CASRAGGALQD. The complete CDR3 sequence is CASRAGGALQDTQYF.

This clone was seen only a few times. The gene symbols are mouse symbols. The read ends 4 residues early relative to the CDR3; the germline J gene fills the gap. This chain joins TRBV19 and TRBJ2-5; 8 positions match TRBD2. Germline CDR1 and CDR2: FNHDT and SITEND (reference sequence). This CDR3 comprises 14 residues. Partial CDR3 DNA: TGTGCCAGCAGTATAGCCTGGGGGGAGGAC. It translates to CASSIAWGED. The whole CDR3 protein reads CASSIAWGEDTQYF. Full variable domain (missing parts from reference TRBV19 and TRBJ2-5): GGIITQTPKFLIGQEGQKLTLKCQQNFNHDTMYWYRQDSGKGLRLIYYSITENDLQKGDLSEGYDASREKKSSFSLTVTSAQKNEMAVFLCASSIAWGEDTQYFGPGTRLLVL.

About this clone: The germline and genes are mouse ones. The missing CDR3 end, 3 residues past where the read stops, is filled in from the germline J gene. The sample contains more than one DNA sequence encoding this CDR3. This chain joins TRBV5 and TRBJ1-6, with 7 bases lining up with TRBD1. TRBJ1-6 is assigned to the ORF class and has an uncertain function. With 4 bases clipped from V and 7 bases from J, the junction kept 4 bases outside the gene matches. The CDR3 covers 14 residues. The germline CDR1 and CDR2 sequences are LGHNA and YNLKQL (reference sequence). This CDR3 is CASSLGTENSPLYF. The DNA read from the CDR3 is TGTGCCAGCAGCCTCGGGACAGAAAATTCGCCC.